This entry lists 20 T cell receptor beta chains sequenced from one sample in a study of PD-1 blockade in classical Hodgkin lymphoma. Documented time point: cycle 4 day 1 (C4D1), after 5 to 7 weeks of nivolumab. No patient escaped relapse after autologous stem cell transplantation, and brentuximab vedotin exposure varied. The protocol was immunoSEQ multiplex PCR, while the TCRdb copy is restricted to in-frame clones and leaves out a portion. The table records about 38,000 clones, over 65% of them present only once. Here the sequenced sample was peripheral blood mononuclear cells (PBMCs), taken before the fourth cycle of nivolumab. The receptors originated from a human donor with classical Hodgkin lymphoma.

The chain recombines TRBV6-5 with TRBJ2-3; 13 positions agree with TRBD2. Germline CDR1 and CDR2: MNHEY and SVGAGI. This CDR3 is 16 amino acids long. V lost 4 bases, J lost 4 bases, and 5 bases stayed unmatched. The CDR3 nucleotides are TGTGCCAGCAGTTGGACTAGCGGGGGCGGCTCAGATACGCAGTATTTT. It yields the protein CASSWTSGGGSDTQYF.

This clone was observed a single time. This chain links TRBV28 with TRBJ2-3; 9 bases agree with TRBD1. This CDR3 has 16 residues. Germline V gene data show CDR1 as MDHEN and CDR2 as SYDVKM. Trimming at V came to 5 bases and at J to 2 bases, leaving 8 bases not matched to a gene. The CDR3 protein is CASSPPDRGVTDTQYF. The CDR3 DNA follows: TGTGCCAGCAGTCCCCCGGACAGGGGTGTCACAGATACGCAGTATTTT.

V gene TRBV11-2 combines with J gene TRBJ1-1; 7 bases agree with TRBD1. V lost 2 bases, J lost 1 base, and 4 bases stayed unmatched. CDR1 and CDR2 (germline): SGHAT, FQNNGV. This CDR3 region has 15 residues. CDR3 loop: CASSLRGTENTEAFF. The CDR3 DNA sequence: TGTGCCAGCAGCTTAAGGGGGACAGAGAACACTGAAGCTTTCTTT.

The chain uses TRBV14 and TRBJ2-6; D tentatively reads TRBD1 or TRBD2 (5 bases each). CDR1 and CDR2 (germline): SGHDN, FVKESK. CDR3 length equals 17 residues. V was cut by 4 bases and J by 0 bases, with 13 bases left in between. The CDR3 DNA reads TGTGCCAGCAGCCTCCGGGACGGGGTCTCTGGGGCCAACGTCCTGACTTTC. Translation gives CASSLRDGVSGANVLTF.

This clone was seen a handful of times. The rearrangement joins TRBV6-1 to TRBJ1-4; possibly TRBD1 for D (6 bases). The CDR3 extends over 12 amino acids. Trimming pared 8 bases from V and 10 bases from J, leaving 14 bases between. Germline-derived CDR1 and CDR2 are MNHNS and SASEGT. CDR3 sequence reads: CASSPEGVKLFF. CDR3 DNA sequence: TGTGCCAGCTCCCCTGAGGGGGTAAAACTGTTTTTT.

In this sample, this clone turned up many times. V usage is TRBV10-3 and J usage is TRBJ1-2; D is perhaps TRBD1 (6 bases). Germline V gene sequence: CDR1 ENHRY, CDR2 SYGVKD. The CDR3 is 15 amino acids. V was trimmed by 7 bases and J by 0 bases, leaving 15 bases between them. The CDR3 reads CAITPTGLSNYGYTF. The CDR3 DNA sequence: TGTGCCATCACCCCCACAGGGTTATCTAACTATGGCTACACCTTC.

The CDR3 reads CASSHRDRPPYEQYF. The CDR3 bases are TGTGCCAGCAGCCACCGGGACAGACCTCCCTACGAGCAGTACTTC. V and J are TRBV11-1 and TRBJ2-7; the match to TRBD1 covers 7 bases. V shed 5 bases, J shed 2 bases, and the junction held 9 bases outside the gene matches. Germline V gene lookup returns CDR1 SGHAT and CDR2 FQDESV (reference sequence). The CDR3 sequence is 15 residues long.

This rearrangement joins TRBV19 to TRBJ1-2; unclear D gene. The germline gives CDR1 LNHDA, CDR2 SQIVND (reference sequence). V was pared by 4 bases and J by 3 bases, with 9 bases between. This CDR3 spans 13 amino acids. CDR3 loop: CASSNGSHYGYTF. CDR3 coding DNA: TGTGCCAGTAGTAACGGCAGCCACTATGGCTACACCTTC.

V usage is TRBV27 and J usage is TRBJ2-1; TRBD2 is a possible D gene (6 bases). The CDR3 consists of 14 residues. V lost 1 base and J lost 5, with 9 bases in between. Germline V gene lookup returns CDR1 MNHEY and CDR2 SMNVEV (reference sequence). CDR3 nucleotides: TGTGCCAGCAGTTTATGGGGAGGCCACAATGAGCAGTTCTTC. This gives the protein CASSLWGGHNEQFF.

This chain links TRBV11-3 with TRBJ2-1; D ambiguous. Trimming stripped 1 base from V and 6 bases from J, with 7 bases between. The CDR3 runs 13 residues. Germline loops: CDR1 SGHNT, CDR2 YENEEA. The CDR3 DNA reads TGTGCCAGCAGCTTAGGTCTAGTCAATGAGCAGTTCTTC. This translates into CASSLGLVNEQFF.

This chain links TRBV6-1 with TRBJ1-5, with D uncertain. The CDR3 length is 14 residues. Trimming took off 6 bases at V and 3 bases at J, with 12 bases between the two ends. Germline CDR1 reads MNHNS; CDR2 reads SASEGT. The CDR3 sequence: CASRAYAPNQPQHF. CDR3 in DNA: TGTGCCAGCAGGGCCTATGCGCCCAATCAGCCCCAGCATTTT.

V is TRBV7-2 and J is TRBJ1-1, with TRBD1 matching 7 bases. Germline V gene lookup returns CDR1 SGHTA and CDR2 FQGNSA. The V segment lost 5 bases and the J segment 5 bases; nucleotides outside the gene matches: 8. CDR3 length equals 14 residues. The CDR3 DNA is TGTGCCAGCAGCCTTACAGGGGAGTCGACTGAAGCTTTCTTT. It is translated as CASSLTGESTEAFF.

This chain uses TRBV7-6 with TRBJ1-3, with TRBD1 matching over 7 bases. V gave up 4 bases and J gave up 8 bases; unmatched junction bases: 11. CDR1 is SGHVS, CDR2 FNYEAQ, per germline. The CDR3 extends over 15 amino acids. DNA for the CDR3: TGTGCCAGCAGCTCCATGGGCCAGGGGGTTGACACCATATATTTT. Residues: CASSSMGQGVDTIYF.

The genes are TRBV11-1 and TRBJ1-2; 12 bases agree with TRBD1. Per the germline V gene, CDR1 is SGHAT and CDR2 is FQDESV (reference sequence). The CDR3 spans 15 residues. V dropped 5 bases and J dropped 7; count of bases not matched to a gene: 8. CDR3: CASSEGTGGFGGYTF. The CDR3, as DNA: TGTGCCAGCAGCGAGGGGACAGGGGGCTTCGGTGGCTACACCTTC.

V is TRBV18 and J is TRBJ2-2; the D is unclear. The CDR3 sequence is 14 residues long. Germline CDR1 and CDR2: KGHSH and LQKENI. The ends were cut back, 1 base at V and 3 bases at J, with 6 bases in the middle. The CDR3 is CASSPQLHTGELFF. The CDR3 bases are TGTGCCAGCTCACCACAACTACACACCGGGGAGCTGTTTTTT.

This clone came up once. V usage is TRBV11-3 and J usage is TRBJ2-4; D might be TRBD1 (6 bases). The CDR3 length is 12 residues. Germline CDR1 and CDR2: SGHNT and YENEEA. V was cut by 5 bases and J by 8 bases, with 10 bases left in between. CDR3 amino acids: CASSTSGDIQYF. The CDR3 DNA reads TGTGCCAGCAGCACCTCAGGGGACATTCAGTACTTC.

V usage is TRBV11-2 and J usage is TRBJ2-7; unclear D gene. This CDR3 has 16 residues. V was clipped by 0 bases and J by 3 bases, with 15 bases between them. Germline CDR1 SGHAT, CDR2 FQNNGV. The DNA of the CDR3 is TGTGCCAGCAGCTTAGATCTCAGCAGCTATCTCTACGAGCAGTACTTC. Translating gives CASSLDLSSYLYEQYF.

The chain's CDR3 is CASSYSRWGKGYTF. CDR3 DNA sequence: TGTGCCAGCAGTTACTCGAGATGGGGTAAAGGCTACACCTTC. J is TRBJ1-2 and V is TRBV6-5; D ambiguous. This CDR3 is built from 14 residues. V gave up 0 bases and J gave up 8 bases, with 13 bases separating them. Germline V lookup: CDR1 MNHEY, CDR2 SVGAGI.

This clone occurred once. The gene calls are TRBV5-4 and TRBJ1-6, with TRBD1 as a possible D gene (6 bases). V gave up 5 bases and J gave up 0 bases, with 12 bases separating them. Germline loops: CDR1 SGHNT, CDR2 YYREEE (reference sequence). This CDR3 comprises 16 residues. The CDR3 nucleotides read TGTGCCAGCAGATTACAGGGCGCCTCCTATAATTCACCCCTCCACTTT. It specifies CASRLQGASYNSPLHF.

This chain connects TRBV19 to TRBJ2-2, with unresolved D. V was trimmed by 1 base and J by 1 base, leaving 4 bases between them. Germline V gene lookup returns CDR1 LNHDA and CDR2 SQIVND (reference sequence). The CDR3 contains 14 residues. CDR3 residues: CASSIGVNTGELFF. As DNA, the CDR3 is TGTGCCAGTAGTATAGGAGTGAACACCGGGGAGCTGTTTTTT. Filled out from reference TRBV19 and TRBJ2-2, the complete variable domain reads DGGITQSPKYLFRKEGQNVTLSCEQNLNHDAMYWYRQDPGQGLRLIYYSQIVNDFQKGDIAEGYSVSREKKESFPLTVTSAQKNPTAFYLCASSIGVNTGELFFGEGSRLTVL.